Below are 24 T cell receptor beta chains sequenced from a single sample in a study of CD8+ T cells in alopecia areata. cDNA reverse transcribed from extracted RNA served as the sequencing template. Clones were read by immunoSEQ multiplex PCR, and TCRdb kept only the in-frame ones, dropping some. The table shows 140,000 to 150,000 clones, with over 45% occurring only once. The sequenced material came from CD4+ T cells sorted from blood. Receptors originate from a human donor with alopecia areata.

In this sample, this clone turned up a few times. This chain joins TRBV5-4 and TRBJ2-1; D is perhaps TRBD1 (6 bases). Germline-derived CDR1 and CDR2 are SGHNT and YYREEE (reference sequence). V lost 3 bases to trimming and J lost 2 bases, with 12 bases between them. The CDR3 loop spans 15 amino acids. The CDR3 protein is CASSSDRNTYNEQFF. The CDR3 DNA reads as TGTGCCAGCAGCTCCGACAGGAATACCTACAATGAGCAGTTCTTC.

The CDR3 here is CASSLEGTGDQPQHF. The CDR3 nucleotides are TGCGCCAGCAGCTTGGAGGGGACAGGGGATCAGCCCCAGCATTTT. V usage is TRBV5-1 and J usage is TRBJ1-5; TRBD1 agrees at 10 bases. With V trimmed by 0 bases and J by 5 bases, 2 bases remained unmatched. The CDR3 is made up of 15 amino acids. Germline-derived CDR1 and CDR2 are SGHRS and YFSETQ.

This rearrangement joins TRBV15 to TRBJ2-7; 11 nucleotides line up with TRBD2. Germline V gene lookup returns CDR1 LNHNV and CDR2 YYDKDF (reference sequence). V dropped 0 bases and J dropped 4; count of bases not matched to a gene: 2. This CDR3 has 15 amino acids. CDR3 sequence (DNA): TGTGCCACCAGCAGAGAACGACTAGCGGGATACGAGCAGTACTTC. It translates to CATSRERLAGYEQYF. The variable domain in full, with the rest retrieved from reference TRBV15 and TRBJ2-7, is DAMVIQNPRYQVTQFGKPVTLSCSQTLNHNVMYWYQQKSSQAPKLLFHYYDKDFNNEADTPDNFQSRRPNTSFCFLDIRSPGLGDTAMYLCATSRERLAGYEQYFGPGTRLTVT.

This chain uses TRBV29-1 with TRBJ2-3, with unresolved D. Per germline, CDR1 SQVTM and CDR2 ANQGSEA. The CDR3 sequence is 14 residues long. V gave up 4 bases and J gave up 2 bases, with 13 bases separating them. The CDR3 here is CSVGVVGFTDTQYF. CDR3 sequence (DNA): TGCAGCGTTGGGGTAGTGGGGTTCACAGATACGCAGTATTTT.

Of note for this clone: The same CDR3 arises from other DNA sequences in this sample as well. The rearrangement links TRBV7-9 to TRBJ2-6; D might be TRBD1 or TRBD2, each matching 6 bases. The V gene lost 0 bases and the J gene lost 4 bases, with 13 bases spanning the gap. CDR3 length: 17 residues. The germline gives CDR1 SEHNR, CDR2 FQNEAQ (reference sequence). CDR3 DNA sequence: TGTGCCAGCAGCTTAGCGGTTGGGGGGCCGGGGGCCAACGTCCTGACTTTC. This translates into CASSLAVGGPGANVLTF.

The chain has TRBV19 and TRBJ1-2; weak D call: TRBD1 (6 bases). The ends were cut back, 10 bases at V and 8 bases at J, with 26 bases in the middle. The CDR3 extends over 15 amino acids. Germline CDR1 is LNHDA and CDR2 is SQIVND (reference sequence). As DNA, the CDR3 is TGTGCCACCCGCACCCCACCAGGGGTTATAGGAGGCTACACCTTC. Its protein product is CATRTPPGVIGGYTF. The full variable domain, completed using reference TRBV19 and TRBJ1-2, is DGGITQSPKYLFRKEGQNVTLSCEQNLNHDAMYWYRQDPGQGLRLIYYSQIVNDFQKGDIAEGYSVSREKKESFPLTVTSAQKNPTAFYLCATRTPPGVIGGYTFGSGTRLTVV.

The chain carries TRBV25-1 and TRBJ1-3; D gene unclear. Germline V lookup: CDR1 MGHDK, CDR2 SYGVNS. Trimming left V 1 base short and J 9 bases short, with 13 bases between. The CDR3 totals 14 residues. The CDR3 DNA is TGTGCCAGCAGTGAATCGTTCGAAGAAACCACCATATATTTT. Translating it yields CASSESFEETTIYF.

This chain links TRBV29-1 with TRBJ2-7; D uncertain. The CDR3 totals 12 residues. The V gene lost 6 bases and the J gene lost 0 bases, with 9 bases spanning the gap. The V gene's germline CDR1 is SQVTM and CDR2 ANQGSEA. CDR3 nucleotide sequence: TGCAGCGTAGGTGGCCACTCCTACGAGCAGTACTTC. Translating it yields CSVGGHSYEQYF.

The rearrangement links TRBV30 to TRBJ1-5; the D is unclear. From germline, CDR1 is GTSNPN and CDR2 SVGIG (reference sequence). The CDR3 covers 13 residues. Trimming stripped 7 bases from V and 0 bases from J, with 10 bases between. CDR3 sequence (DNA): TGTGCCTACACTAAAGATAGCAATCAGCCCCAGCATTTT. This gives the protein CAYTKDSNQPQHF.

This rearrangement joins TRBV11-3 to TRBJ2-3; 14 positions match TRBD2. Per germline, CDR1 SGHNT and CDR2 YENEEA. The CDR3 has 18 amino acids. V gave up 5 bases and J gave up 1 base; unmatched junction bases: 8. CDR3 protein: CASSPRLAGGVGTDTQYF. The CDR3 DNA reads TGTGCCAGCAGCCCAAGACTAGCGGGAGGGGTCGGCACAGATACGCAGTATTTT.

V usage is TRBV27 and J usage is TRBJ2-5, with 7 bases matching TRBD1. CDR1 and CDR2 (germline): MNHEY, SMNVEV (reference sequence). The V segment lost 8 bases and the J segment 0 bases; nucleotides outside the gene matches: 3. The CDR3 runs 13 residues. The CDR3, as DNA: TGTGCCAGCTCTGGACAGGACCAAGAGACCCAGTACTTC. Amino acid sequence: CASSGQDQETQYF.

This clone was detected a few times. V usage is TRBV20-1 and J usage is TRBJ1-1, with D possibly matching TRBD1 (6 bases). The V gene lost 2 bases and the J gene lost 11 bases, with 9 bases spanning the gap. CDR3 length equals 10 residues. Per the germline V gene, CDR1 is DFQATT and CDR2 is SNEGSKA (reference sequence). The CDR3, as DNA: TGCAGTGCTAGATTGGGGGCGGCTTTCTTT. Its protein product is CSARLGAAFF.

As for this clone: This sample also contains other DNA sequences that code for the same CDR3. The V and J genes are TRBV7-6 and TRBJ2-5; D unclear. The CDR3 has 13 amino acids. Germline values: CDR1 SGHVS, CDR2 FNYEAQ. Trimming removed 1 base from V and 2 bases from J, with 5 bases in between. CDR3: CASSLGRQETQYF. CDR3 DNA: TGTGCCAGCAGCTTAGGACGGCAAGAGACCCAGTACTTC.

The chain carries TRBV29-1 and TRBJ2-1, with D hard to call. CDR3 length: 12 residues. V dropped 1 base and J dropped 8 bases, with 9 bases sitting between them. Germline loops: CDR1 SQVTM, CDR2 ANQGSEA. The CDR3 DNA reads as TGCAGCGTTGAAGGACAAGGGTATGAGCAGTTCTTC. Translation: CSVEGQGYEQFF.

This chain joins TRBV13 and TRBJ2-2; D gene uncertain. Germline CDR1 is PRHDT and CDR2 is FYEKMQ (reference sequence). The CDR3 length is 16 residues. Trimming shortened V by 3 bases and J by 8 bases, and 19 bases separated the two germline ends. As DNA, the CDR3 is TGTGCCAGCAGCTTGAGTGGTGTACAGCTTGTGGGGGAGCTGTTTTTT. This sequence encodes CASSLSGVQLVGELFF.

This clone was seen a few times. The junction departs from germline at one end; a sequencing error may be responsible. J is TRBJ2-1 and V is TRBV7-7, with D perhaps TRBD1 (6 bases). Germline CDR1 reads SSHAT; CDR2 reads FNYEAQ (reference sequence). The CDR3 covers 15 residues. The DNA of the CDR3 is TGTGCTAGCAGCCAGAGACAGGTTGCCTACAATGAGCAGTTCTTC. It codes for CASSQRQVAYNEQFF.

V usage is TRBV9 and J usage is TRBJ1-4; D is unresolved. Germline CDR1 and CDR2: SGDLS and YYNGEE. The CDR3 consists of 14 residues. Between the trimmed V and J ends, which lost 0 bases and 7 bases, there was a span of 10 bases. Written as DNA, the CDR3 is TGTGCCAGCAGCGTAGGGGTCGGTGGTGAAAAACTGTTTTTT. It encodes CASSVGVGGEKLFF.

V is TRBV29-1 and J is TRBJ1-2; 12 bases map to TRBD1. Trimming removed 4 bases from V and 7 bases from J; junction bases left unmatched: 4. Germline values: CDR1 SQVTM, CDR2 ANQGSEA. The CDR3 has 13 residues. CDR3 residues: CSVAPGQGAGYTF. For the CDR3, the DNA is TGCAGCGTTGCCCCGGGACAGGGGGCTGGCTACACCTTC.

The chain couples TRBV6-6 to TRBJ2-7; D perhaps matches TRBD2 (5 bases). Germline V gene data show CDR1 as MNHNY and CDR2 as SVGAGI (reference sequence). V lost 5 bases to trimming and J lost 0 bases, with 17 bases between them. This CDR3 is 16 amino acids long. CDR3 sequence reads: CASSGSSIGDSYEQYF. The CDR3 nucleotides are TGTGCCAGCAGTGGGTCTAGCATCGGGGACTCCTACGAGCAGTACTTC.

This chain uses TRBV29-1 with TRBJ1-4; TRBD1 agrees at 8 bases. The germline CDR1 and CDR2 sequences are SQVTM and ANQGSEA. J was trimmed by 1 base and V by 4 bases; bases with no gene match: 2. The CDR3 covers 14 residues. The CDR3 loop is CSVAGGLTNEKLFF. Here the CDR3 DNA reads TGCAGCGTTGCAGGGGGCCTAACTAATGAAAAACTGTTTTTT.

The CDR3 nucleotides are TGTGCCTGGATCCGACGGGGTAGATACGAGCAGTACTTC. This codes for CAWIRRGRYEQYF. This chain joins TRBV30 and TRBJ2-7; D is possibly TRBD2 (5 bases). The V end was cut by 4 bases, the J end by 4 bases, with 14 bases between. The length of the CDR3 is 13 residues. Germline CDR1 reads GTSNPN; CDR2 reads SVGIG (reference sequence).

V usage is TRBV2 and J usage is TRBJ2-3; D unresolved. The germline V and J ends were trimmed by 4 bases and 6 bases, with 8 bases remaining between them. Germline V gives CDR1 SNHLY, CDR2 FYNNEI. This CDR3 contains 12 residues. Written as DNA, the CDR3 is TGTGCCAGCAGTGTAATCGCGGATACGCAGTATTTT. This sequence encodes CASSVIADTQYF.

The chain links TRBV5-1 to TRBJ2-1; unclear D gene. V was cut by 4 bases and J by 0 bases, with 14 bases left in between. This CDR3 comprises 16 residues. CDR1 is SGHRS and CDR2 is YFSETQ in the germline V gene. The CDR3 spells CASSLIPKSSYNEQFF. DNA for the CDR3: TGCGCCAGCAGCCTAATCCCGAAGAGCTCCTACAATGAGCAGTTCTTC.

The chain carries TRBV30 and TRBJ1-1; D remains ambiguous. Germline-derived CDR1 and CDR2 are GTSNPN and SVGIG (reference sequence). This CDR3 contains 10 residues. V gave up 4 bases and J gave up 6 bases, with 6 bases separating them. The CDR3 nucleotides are TGTGCCTGGATTAGGTCTGAAGCTTTCTTT. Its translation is CAWIRSEAFF.